This T cell receptor (beta chain) was captured in a study of blood T cell repertoires in COVID-19. Study overall: Researchers got acute and convalescent COVID-19 samples from the United States, Italy and Spain.

The participants were between about 18 and 90 years old and came from some 25 US areas. The study assigned cohorts using participant-reported clinical history. Shortly before study entry, within 2 weeks, exposed participants had met a COVID-19 case. Libraries were prepared by immunoSEQ multiplex PCR; TCRdb keeps only in-frame clonotypes and omits some of them. The sample holds about 260,000 clones; about nine tenths are singletons and the top ten take around 0.8%. The source material was PBMCs or T cells enriched from blood (not recorded which). The receptor was derived from a man in his fifties or sixties who had been exposed to COVID-19.

Here the CDR3 reads CASSWERNTGELFF. DNA for the CDR3: TGTGCCAGCAGCTGGGAGAGGAACACCGGGGAGCTGTTTTTT. V is TRBV9 and J is TRBJ2-2, with D tentatively TRBD2 (5 bases). This CDR3 spans 14 amino acids. Germline V gene lookup returns CDR1 SGDLS and CDR2 YYNGEE. Between the trimmed V and J ends, which lost 4 bases and 1 base, there was a span of 8 bases.